The rows below give T cell receptor beta chains drawn from one sample of a study of blood T cells in healthy people across ages. TCRdb itself ran the 5' RACE reads through MiXCR, one entry per CDR3 protein. The sample consists of around 990,000 distinct CDR3 sequences, around two fifths of them appearing once. Sequenced sample: blood. These receptors originate from a man aged 18 to 29 in good health. CDR3s include the opening cysteine and the closing phenylalanine or tryptophan. A D gene is named only where the DNA matches it firmly. Clone size appears in some rows only: once, few, many, or a class for an expanded clone.

D: TRBD2
V: TRBV15
J: TRBJ2-1
size: NA
DNA: TGTGCCACCAGCAGAGGCACCGGGACTAGCAACAATGAGCAGTTCTTC
CDR3: CATSRGTGTSNNEQFF

D: NA
V: TRBV5-6
J: TRBJ1-6
size: NA
DNA: TGTGCCAGCAGCTTTAAACATGGGTTTAATTCACCCCTCCACTTT
CDR3: CASSFKHGFNSPLHF

D: NA
V: TRBV4-1
J: TRBJ1-2
size: NA
DNA: TGCGCCAGCAGCCAAGATGAGGGATCGGGCCTCCATGGCTACACCTTC
CDR3: CASSQDEGSGLHGYTF

D: NA
V: TRBV9
J: TRBJ2-2
size: NA
DNA: TGTGCCAGCAGCGTAGGAGGGGCTAGCCCCGGGGAGCTGTTTTTT
CDR3: CASSVGGASPGELFF

D: NA
V: TRBV12-5
J: TRBJ2-1
size: NA
DNA: TGTGCTAGTGGTTTTAATGAGCAGTTCTTC
CDR3: CASGFNEQFF

D: NA
V: TRBV20-1
J: TRBJ2-3
size: NA
DNA: TGCAGTGCTAGGGCGGATCGCACAGATACGCAGTATTTT
CDR3: CSARADRTDTQYF

D: TRBD1
V: TRBV6-6
J: TRBJ1-6
size: NA
DNA: TGTGCCAGCAGTTACGGACCGGGACAGCTCAATTCACCCCTCCACTTT
CDR3: CASSYGPGQLNSPLHF

D: TRBD1
V: TRBV12-3/TRBV12-4
J: TRBJ2-2
size: NA
DNA: TGTGCCAGCAGGCCCGGGACAGATAACACCGGGGAGCTGTTTTTT
CDR3: CASRPGTDNTGELFF

D: TRBD1
V: TRBV6-1
J: TRBJ2-4
size: few
DNA: TGTGCCAGCAGTGGGGGACAGGGGGCAAACATTCAGTACTTC
CDR3: CASSGGQGANIQYF

D: TRBD2
V: TRBV6-8
J: TRBJ2-1
size: NA
DNA: TGTGCCAGCACCCCTTGGGAAGCGGGGGTTGGTTCCTACAATGAGCAGTTCTTC
CDR3: CASTPWEAGVGSYNEQFF

D: NA
V: TRBV4-1
J: TRBJ2-5
size: NA
DNA: TGCGCCAGCAGCCAAGGGTTCAGGGACCAAGAGACCCAGTACTTC
CDR3: CASSQGFRDQETQYF

D: NA
V: TRBV19
J: TRBJ2-3
size: NA
DNA: TGTGCCAGTGGTAGCATAGCGGATACGCAGTATTTT
CDR3: CASGSIADTQYF

D: NA
V: TRBV9
J: TRBJ2-5
size: NA
DNA: TGTGCCAGCAGCGTCAACGACCGGGACGGTGCACAAGAGACCCAGTACTTC
CDR3: CASSVNDRDGAQETQYF

D: NA
V: TRBV5-1
J: TRBJ1-3
size: once
DNA: TGCGCCAGGAACTCGGGGGTCGCACCTGGAAACACCATATATTTT
CDR3: CARNSGVAPGNTIYF

D: NA
V: TRBV27
J: TRBJ1-1
size: NA
DNA: TGTGCCAGCCTCGGGCAGGGCAGGGGGAACACTGAAGCTTTCTTT
CDR3: CASLGQGRGNTEAFF

D: TRBD1
V: TRBV20-1
J: TRBJ1-5
size: once
DNA: TGCAGTGCTGGACAGTCCCGGGACAGGGGATATAGCAATCAGCCCCAGCATTTT
CDR3: CSAGQSRDRGYSNQPQHF

D: TRBD1
V: TRBV2
J: TRBJ1-6
size: NA
DNA: TGTGCCACCTACGACAGGGCCAATAATTCACCCCTCCACTTT
CDR3: CATYDRANNSPLHF

D: NA
V: TRBV12-3/TRBV12-4
J: TRBJ2-1
size: few
DNA: TGTGCCAGCAGTTTCCACTACGGAAGCTCCTACAATGAGCAGTTCTTC
CDR3: CASSFHYGSSYNEQFF

D: NA
V: TRBV7-2
J: TRBJ1-5
size: NA
DNA: TGTGCCAGCAGCTTAGATGGAAATTTCCAGCCCCAGCATTTT
CDR3: CASSLDGNFQPQHF

D: NA
V: TRBV4-2
J: TRBJ1-6
size: NA
DNA: TGTGCCAGCAGCCAAGAACTCCCACAGTTAGGAGGCTCACCCCTCCACTTT
CDR3: CASSQELPQLGGSPLHF

D: TRBD1
V: TRBV9
J: TRBJ2-1
size: NA
DNA: TGTGCCAGCAGCGTAGCTACGGGGGACAGGGGCGGCAATGAGCAGTTCTTC
CDR3: CASSVATGDRGGNEQFF

D: NA
V: TRBV5-4
J: TRBJ1-2
size: NA
DNA: TGTGCCAGCAGCTTCGATCGGGACGATGGCTACACCTTC
CDR3: CASSFDRDDGYTF

D: NA
V: TRBV28
J: TRBJ2-2
size: NA
DNA: TGTGCCAGCAGTTCTCCAGGAAAAACCCCTATGGAGCTGTTTTTT
CDR3: CASSSPGKTPMELFF

D: TRBD1
V: TRBV27
J: TRBJ1-5
size: NA
DNA: TGTGCCAGCAGGACGAAAACAGGGGTCCGCAATCAGCCCCAGCATTTT
CDR3: CASRTKTGVRNQPQHF

D: TRBD1
V: TRBV9
J: TRBJ2-2
size: NA
DNA: TGTGCCAGCAGCGTAACTATCGCGGGACAGGGGGCCCCCGGGGAGCTGTTTTTT
CDR3: CASSVTIAGQGAPGELFF

D: NA
V: TRBV5-6
J: TRBJ2-3
size: few
DNA: TGTGCCAGCAGCAGCCGGGGTCTCCAGTATAGCACAGATACGCAGTATTTT
CDR3: CASSSRGLQYSTDTQYF

D: NA
V: TRBV20-1
J: TRBJ1-2
size: NA
DNA: TGCAGTGCCCCCCCCCGAGTCGGGCTCTATGGCTACACCTTC
CDR3: CSAPPRVGLYGYTF

D: NA
V: TRBV7-2
J: TRBJ2-4
size: NA
DNA: TGTGCCAGCAGCTTCGACCCTGGAGGCAAAAACATTCAGTACTTC
CDR3: CASSFDPGGKNIQYF

D: NA
V: TRBV7-2
J: TRBJ1-4
size: NA
DNA: TGTGCCAGCAGTATTGGGCCTGGTGAAAAACTGTTTTTT
CDR3: CASSIGPGEKLFF

D: TRBD2
V: TRBV20-1
J: TRBJ2-1
size: few
DNA: TGCAGTGCAGGACCGGGGAGCGGGGGGTTGGATGAGCAGTTCTTC
CDR3: CSAGPGSGGLDEQFF

D: TRBD2
V: TRBV2
J: TRBJ2-3
size: NA
DNA: TGTGCCAGCAGTGAAAGGGCGGGGACTAGTATGGCGCAGTATTTT
CDR3: CASSERAGTSMAQYF

D: TRBD1
V: TRBV6-6
J: TRBJ1-1
size: few
DNA: TGTGCCAGCAGACATACAGGGGGCAACACTGAAGCTTTCTTT
CDR3: CASRHTGGNTEAFF

D: TRBD2
V: TRBV20-1
J: TRBJ2-7
size: NA
DNA: TGCAGTGCTTCCGATATTAGCGGGGGGGGTTACGAGCAGTACTTC
CDR3: CSASDISGGGYEQYF

D: NA
V: TRBV2
J: TRBJ1-6
size: NA
DNA: TGTGCCAGCAGTGTTTCACAAAGCAATTCACCCCTCCACTTT
CDR3: CASSVSQSNSPLHF

D: TRBD2
V: TRBV4-3
J: TRBJ2-3
size: once
DNA: TGCGCCAGCAGCCAAGTTTCACTAGCGCCCGATACGCAGTATTTT
CDR3: CASSQVSLAPDTQYF

D: NA
V: TRBV5-5
J: TRBJ2-7
size: NA
DNA: TGTGCCAGCAACTTGTCGGGTCGCGAGCAGTACTTC
CDR3: CASNLSGREQYF

D: NA
V: TRBV6-1
J: TRBJ1-2
size: NA
DNA: TGTGCCAGCAGTGAAGAGCTAGGGCAGACCTATGGCTACACCTTC
CDR3: CASSEELGQTYGYTF

D: NA
V: TRBV7-2
J: TRBJ2-2
size: few
DNA: TGTGCCAGCAGCTTAGGGCTAGCGAACACCGGGGAGCTGTTTTTT
CDR3: CASSLGLANTGELFF

D: NA
V: TRBV7-9
J: TRBJ2-7
size: few
DNA: TGTGCCAGCAGCTTATCGGACCCTTACGAGCAGTACTTC
CDR3: CASSLSDPYEQYF

D: NA
V: TRBV6-5
J: TRBJ2-1
size: few
DNA: TGTGCCGTTAAGGGGGGACCGGGCGATGAGCAGTTCTTC
CDR3: CAVKGGPGDEQFF

D: NA
V: TRBV20-1
J: TRBJ1-2
size: NA
DNA: TGCAGTGCCCGAGGACACTCGTTGTTTGGCTACACCTTC
CDR3: CSARGHSLFGYTF

D: NA
V: TRBV2
J: TRBJ2-3
size: many
DNA: TGTGCCAGCAGTGAACAGGGAAGCACAGATACGCAGTATTTT
CDR3: CASSEQGSTDTQYF

D: NA
V: TRBV20-1
J: TRBJ1-5
size: few
DNA: TGCAGTGCTGCCTTGTGGCAGATCCGATATAGCAATCAGCCCCAGCATTTT
CDR3: CSAALWQIRYSNQPQHF

D: NA
V: TRBV29-1
J: TRBJ1-6
size: NA
DNA: TGCAGCGTTGCGGTAAGGGACAATTCACCCCTCCACTTT
CDR3: CSVAVRDNSPLHF

D: NA
V: TRBV12-5
J: TRBJ2-3
size: few
DNA: TGTGCTAGTGGACTTCTAACAGCTAGCACAGATACGCAGTATTTT
CDR3: CASGLLTASTDTQYF

D: NA
V: TRBV7-9
J: TRBJ1-1
size: NA
DNA: TGTGCCAGCAGCTTTACGGGGAAGGGGGTGAAACGGAACACTGAAGCTTTCTTT
CDR3: CASSFTGKGVKRNTEAFF

D: TRBD1
V: TRBV6-5
J: TRBJ1-1
size: NA
DNA: TGTGCCAGCAGAACCGACAGGGGAAACACTGAAGCTTTCTTT
CDR3: CASRTDRGNTEAFF

D: TRBD1
V: TRBV12-3/TRBV12-4
J: TRBJ1-5
size: NA
DNA: TGTGCCAGCAGTCAGGACAGGGGCCTTCAGCCCCAGAATTTT
CDR3: CASSQDRGLQPQNF

D: NA
V: TRBV29-1
J: TRBJ1-1
size: NA
DNA: TGCAGCGTTGAAGCAAAATTCCGGGACGGAACTGAAGCTTTCTTT
CDR3: CSVEAKFRDGTEAFF

D: NA
V: TRBV6-2/TRBV6-3
J: TRBJ2-7
size: few
DNA: TGTGCCAGCAACCAACCCTCTAACGAGCAGTACTTC
CDR3: CASNQPSNEQYF

D: NA
V: TRBV12-3/TRBV12-4
J: TRBJ1-5
size: NA
DNA: TGTGCCAGCAGTCAGGGGATCCCCAATCAGCCTCAGCATTTT
CDR3: CASSQGIPNQPQHF

D: NA
V: TRBV12-3/TRBV12-4
J: TRBJ2-5
size: NA
DNA: TGTGCCAGCACCGGTTGGGGGGGCACACAGGAGACCCAGTACTTC
CDR3: CASTGWGGTQETQYF